This TCR beta chain comes out of a study of cytomegalovirus exposure and HLA in healthy donors. In the PCR, 60 Vbeta and 13 Jbeta primers were used. Generated by immunoSEQ multiplex PCR, the TCRdb table keeps only in-frame clones and is missing some. The sample consists of more than 120,000 clones, 82% of them appearing once. This CDR3 has 15 residues. The ends were cut back, 8 bases at V and 5 bases at J, with 18 bases in the middle. CDR1 and CDR2 (germline): SGHTA, FQGTGA. Study outcomes and limitations: Sequence variants that were highly shared formed a cluster that was likely a sequencing artifact.

With respect to this clone: Its antigen is unknown.

The chain is built from TRBV7-3 and TRBJ1-4; maybe TRBD1 (5 bases). Sequenced input: PBMCs. This clonotype originated in a male donor in good health and CMV-seronegative. The CDR3 DNA sequence: TGTGCCAGCTCCCGTACTGGGGCAGCCAATGAAAAACTGTTTTTT. Amino acid sequence: CASSRTGAANEKLFF.